Listed here are 28 T cell receptor beta chains from one sample, sequenced in a study of glioma-infiltrating T cells. Using RNA template, CDR3s of TCR alpha and beta were amplified with iRepertoire arm-PCR. TCRdb fed the multiplex PCR reads into MiXCR, producing one record per CDR3 protein. The sample comprises approximately 110,000 distinct CDR3 sequences, 23% of which are singletons, and approximately 14% rests with the top ten. The sequencing input was glioma tissue, nonneoplastic brain tissue, or PBMCs (not recorded which). Every receptor here comes from a human donor with low-grade glioma or glioblastoma, undergoing nonglioma brain surgery, or in good health (not recorded which).

This clonotype was seen repeatedly, ten times or more. This chain uses TRBV12-3 or TRBV12-4 with TRBJ2-7, with D possibly being TRBD1 or TRBD2 (6 bases each). Trimming stripped 6 bases from V and 2 bases from J, with 14 bases between. The CDR3 totals 14 residues. The CDR3 DNA follows: TGTGCCAGCAGAAGGGGGGCCGTGGCCTACGAGCAGTACTTC. Encoded protein: CASRRGAVAYEQYF.

There are many counts of this clonotype. The V gene is TRBV3-1, the J gene TRBJ2-7; unclear D gene. Germline CDR1 is LGHDT and CDR2 is YNNKEL (reference sequence). The CDR3 is 13 residues long. V lost 1 base and J 2 bases, leaving 6 bases between the germline ends. CDR3 sequence: CASSQAGAYEQYF. The CDR3 DNA is TGTGCCAGCAGCCAAGCCGGAGCCTACGAGCAGTACTTC.

As regards this clonotype: An end of the junction does not agree with germline; a read error may underlie this. The gene calls are TRBV2 and TRBJ1-1, with 8 positions matching TRBD1. This CDR3 contains 14 residues. Germline V CDR1 and CDR2: SNHLY, FYNNEI. The CDR3 DNA reads TGTGCCAGCAACCCACAGGGGGTGGGCACTGAAGCTCTCTTT. This codes for CASNPQGVGTEALF.

In this sample, this clonotype turned up many times. The J gene is TRBJ2-3, the V gene TRBV7-2; no clear D. Trimming removed 5 bases at V and 3 bases at J, with 18 bases between. This CDR3 is built from 16 residues. Germline CDR1 and CDR2: SGHTA and FQGNSA. Here the CDR3 reads CASSLRGSLGTDTQYF. The CDR3, as DNA: TGTGCCAGCAGCCTCCGAGGTAGTTTAGGGACAGATACGCAGTATTTT. Filled out from reference TRBV7-2 and TRBJ2-3, the complete variable domain reads GAGVSQSPSNKVTEKGKDVELRCDPISGHTALYWYRQSLGQGLEFLIYFQGNSAPDKSGLPSDRFSAERTGGSVSTLTIQRTQQEDSAVYLCASSLRGSLGTDTQYFGPGTRLTVL.

Only a few counts were recorded for this clonotype. Possible read error: a much larger clone is one base away. The rearrangement joins TRBV28 to TRBJ1-1; no reliable D call. CDR1 and CDR2 from the germline V gene are MDHEN and SYDVKM. The germline V and J ends were trimmed by 8 bases and 0 bases, with 13 bases remaining between them. This CDR3 is 14 amino acids long. Written as DNA, the CDR3 is TGTGCCAGCGGTCGGGTGTTTATGAACACTGAAGCTTTCTTT. It codes for CASGRVFMNTEAFF.

A remark on this clonotype: A clone one base away is much larger, so this may be a read error. The rearrangement links TRBV28 to TRBJ2-5; D remains unclear. The CDR3 has 14 amino acids. Germline CDR1 reads MDHEN; CDR2 reads SYDVKM. CDR3 amino acids: CTSSSTPMQETQYF. CDR3 nucleotide sequence: TGTACCAGCAGTTCGACCCCAATGCAAGAGACCCAGTACTTC. The full variable domain, completed using reference TRBV28 and TRBJ2-5, is DVKVTQSSRYLVKRTGEKVFLECVQDMDHENMFWYRQDPGLGLRLIYFSYDVKMKEKGDIPEGYSVSREKKERFSLILESASTNQTSMYLCTSSSTPMQETQYFGPGTRLLVL.

At least ten counts were recorded for this clonotype. The chain is built from TRBV4-1 and TRBJ2-1, with 12 positions matching TRBD2. Germline V gene data show CDR1 as MGHRA and CDR2 as YSYEKL. The CDR3 extends over 15 amino acids. J gave up 9 bases and V 8 bases, and 11 bases lay outside the gene matches. CDR3: CASRILAGGDAEQFF. CDR3 nucleotides: TGCGCCAGCCGCATTCTAGCGGGAGGGGACGCTGAGCAGTTCTTC.

This clonotype was recorded at least ten times. The chain joins TRBV11-2 to TRBJ2-1, with 9 bases identical to TRBD2. The germline CDR1 and CDR2 sequences are SGHAT and FQNNGV. The CDR3 consists of 16 residues. With 4 bases clipped from V and 8 bases from J, the junction kept 12 bases outside the gene matches. The CDR3: CASSSIAGEGGDEQFF. The DNA of the CDR3 is TGTGCCAGCAGCTCCATAGCGGGAGAGGGGGGCGATGAGCAGTTCTTC.

Many counts were recorded for this clonotype. J is TRBJ1-6 and V is TRBV20-1; 9 bases agree with TRBD1. This CDR3 is 13 amino acids long. Germline loops: CDR1 DFQATT, CDR2 SNEGSKA (reference sequence). V dropped 5 bases and J dropped 8; count of bases not matched to a gene: 4. The CDR3 here is CSASRDRDSPLHF. The CDR3, as DNA: TGCAGTGCTTCCCGGGACAGGGATTCACCCCTCCACTTT.

The J gene is TRBJ1-1, the V gene TRBV19; D possibly corresponds to TRBD1 (6 bases). Germline assignment: CDR1 LNHDA and CDR2 SQIVND (reference sequence). There are 14 residues in the CDR3. The ends were cut back, 4 bases at V and 4 bases at J, with 13 bases in the middle. The CDR3: CASSNPGVGTEAFF. Here the CDR3 DNA reads TGTGCCAGTAGTAACCCAGGGGTAGGCACTGAAGCTTTCTTT.

The table lists this clonotype with many counts. The V gene is TRBV28, the J gene TRBJ2-7; D gene uncertain. CDR3 size: 13 residues. Germline values: CDR1 MDHEN, CDR2 SYDVKM. V was pared by 2 bases and J by 9 bases, with 14 bases between. CDR3 nucleotides: TGTGCCAGCAGTTTAGCCACACGTATCGGGCAGTACTTC. Its translation is CASSLATRIGQYF.

A word on this clonotype: The junction departs from the called germline gene at one end, perhaps through a read error. J is TRBJ1-5 and V is TRBV24-1; tentative D call: TRBD1 (5 bases). Germline V gives CDR1 KGHDR, CDR2 SFDVKD. This CDR3 is built from 14 residues. CDR3 sequence: CATNEPGSNHPQHF. CDR3 sequence (DNA): TGTGCCACCAATGAACCAGGGAGCAATCATCCCCAGCATTTT.

The sample holds a few counts of this clonotype. The genes are TRBV11-2 and TRBJ2-3, with D unclear. CDR1 is SGHAT, CDR2 FQNNGV, per germline. With 5 bases removed from V and 1 base from J, the gap between germline ends came to 10 bases. This CDR3 contains 14 residues. For the CDR3, the DNA is TGTGCCAGCAGCCCATTCGCCGGCACAGATACGCAGTATTTT. Its translation: CASSPFAGTDTQYF.

The gene calls are TRBV27 and TRBJ2-7, with 8 bases that match TRBD1. This CDR3 is built from 15 residues. Germline lookup yields CDR1 MNHEY and CDR2 SMNVEV (reference sequence). V shed 4 bases and J 6 bases; nucleotides not matched to a gene: 11. In nucleotides, the CDR3 is TGTGCCAGCAGTTCCCACAGGACAGGGTTTTCCGAGCAGTACTTC. Translating gives CASSSHRTGFSEQYF.

The rearrangement joins TRBV19 to TRBJ2-3, with no clear D. The V gene lost 3 bases and the J gene lost 3 bases, with 10 bases spanning the gap. CDR3 length: 14 amino acids. Germline values: CDR1 LNHDA, CDR2 SQIVND (reference sequence). The CDR3 DNA reads TGTGCCAGTAGTATGAGTGAGGCAACAGATACGCAGTATTTT. This codes for CASSMSEATDTQYF.

With regard to this clonotype: A much larger clone differs from this one at a single base, so this may be a read error. The chain employs TRBV4-2 and TRBJ2-7, with 8 bases matching TRBD1. CDR3 size: 15 residues. From germline, CDR1 is LGHNA and CDR2 YNFKEQ. The CDR3 loop is CASSQAGTGSIERYF. CDR3 in DNA: TGTGCCAGCAGCCAAGCCGGGACAGGATCGATTGAGCGGTACTTC.

V gene TRBV30 combines with J gene TRBJ1-1, with D possibly being TRBD1 (5 bases). With 7 bases removed from V and 9 bases from J, the gap between germline ends came to 15 bases. The germline V gene encodes CDR1 GTSNPN and CDR2 SVGIG (reference sequence). The CDR3 contains 11 residues. The CDR3 nucleotides are TGTGCCTTACCGAGGGGTGGCAAAGCTTTCTTT. Translating gives CALPRGGKAFF. The entire variable domain, with the rest obtained from reference TRBV30 and TRBJ1-1, is as follows: SQTIHQWPATLVQPVGSPLSLECTVEGTSNPNLYWYRQAAGRGLQLLFYSVGIGQISSEVPQNLSASRPQDRQFILSSKKLLLSDSGFYLCALPRGGKAFFGQGTRLTVV.

Points on this clonotype: A single base separates this from a much larger clone, so it may be a read error. The missing conserved phenylalanine or tryptophan at the end of this CDR3 makes a read error likely. CDR3 bases: TGTGCCAGCAGCCAACAGATCGGACTAGCGGGAGAAAGGAGAAGGGATACGCAGTATTCT. Translated: CASSQQIGLAGERRRDTQYS. This rearrangement joins TRBV4-2 to TRBJ2-3; 13 positions match TRBD2. This CDR3 has 20 amino acids. The germline gives CDR1 LGHNA, CDR2 YNFKEQ. The junction had 17 bases not matched to a gene; V was cut back by 2 bases and J by 6 bases.

This clonotype was observed a few times. One end of the junction fails to match germline, which may point to a read error. V usage is TRBV7-9 and J usage is TRBJ2-1; D call uncertain. Per germline, CDR1 SEHNR and CDR2 FQNEAQ (reference sequence). This CDR3 spans 17 amino acids. In DNA, the CDR3 is TGTGTCAGCAGCTTAGGTTTTCATGGCCGCTCCTACAATGAGCAGTTCTTC. Protein sequence: CVSSLGFHGRSYNEQFF.

This clonotype was counted ten times or more. The chain combines TRBV6-1 with TRBJ2-1; 7 positions match TRBD1. V lost 5 bases, J lost 8 bases, and 6 bases stayed unmatched. CDR1 is MNHNS, CDR2 SASEGT, per germline. This CDR3 region has 13 residues. Here the CDR3 reads CASSPTGVHEQFF. CDR3 nucleotides: TGTGCCAGCAGTCCTACAGGGGTCCATGAGCAGTTCTTC.

With respect to this clonotype: A much larger clone lies a single base off, so this may be a read error. The chain links TRBV28 to TRBJ1-2; a possible D gene is TRBD1 (6 bases). Germline V gene lookup returns CDR1 MDHEN and CDR2 SYDVKM. CDR3 size: 13 residues. Trimming shortened V by 5 bases and J by 3 bases, and 10 bases separated the two germline ends. The CDR3 nucleotides read TGTGCCAGCAGTCCACGGACAGACTATGGCTACACCTTC. This gives the protein CASSPRTDYGYTF.

The sample holds many counts of this clonotype. The chain recombines TRBV5-1 with TRBJ2-5, with 13 nucleotides matching TRBD2. CDR3 length equals 16 residues. V was pared by 2 bases and J by 5 bases, with 6 bases of the junction left unmatched. Germline CDR1 SGHRS, CDR2 YFSETQ. As DNA, the CDR3 is TGCGCCAGCAGCTTATCGACTAGCGGGAGGTCGGAGACCCAGTACTTC. Residues: CASSLSTSGRSETQYF.

V gene TRBV10-3 combines with J gene TRBJ1-5; D is ambiguous. V was cut by 1 base and J by 3 bases, with 13 bases left in between. CDR3 length equals 16 residues. Per the germline V gene, CDR1 is ENHRY and CDR2 is SYGVKD. CDR3 bases: TGTGCCATCAGTGAGTGGTCACCTAATATCAATCAGCCCCAGCATTTT. It translates to CAISEWSPNINQPQHF.

This clonotype has at least ten counts. The chain couples TRBV27 to TRBJ2-5; D is ambiguous. V was pared by 0 bases and J by 0 bases, with 14 bases between. The germline V gene encodes CDR1 MNHEY and CDR2 SMNVEV (reference sequence). This CDR3 is 17 amino acids long. The CDR3 DNA is TGTGCCAGCAGTTTATCGTCCGGAGACTTTTACCAAGAGACCCAGTACTTC. Translating gives CASSLSSGDFYQETQYF.

This clonotype was counted a few times. A much larger clone differs from this one at a single base, so this may be a read error. This chain joins TRBV28 and TRBJ2-7; D may be TRBD1 or TRBD2 (5 bases each). The CDR3 spans 13 residues. In germline, CDR1 is MDHEN, CDR2 SYDVKM. The CDR3 here is CASSTTSRDERYF. The CDR3 DNA reads as TGTGCCAGCAGTACCACCTCCAGGGACGAGCGGTACTTC.

The rearrangement joins TRBV20-1 to TRBJ2-7, with D possibly being TRBD2 (5 bases). CDR1 is DFQATT, CDR2 SNEGSKA, per germline (reference sequence). CDR3 length: 13 amino acids. Trimming left V 7 bases short and J 3 bases short, with 16 bases between. The chain's CDR3 is CSVKARRSYEQYF. CDR3 DNA sequence: TGCAGTGTAAAGGCGAGGAGGAGCTACGAGCAGTACTTC.

As for this clonotype: This may arise from a read error, as a much more abundant clone is one base away. The gene calls are TRBV7-2 and TRBJ2-7, with 10 bases that match TRBD1. The CDR3 is 15 amino acids. The V segment lost 1 base and the J segment 5 bases; nucleotides outside the gene matches: 5. The germline V gene encodes CDR1 SGHTA and CDR2 FQGNSA. CDR3 in DNA: TGTGCCAGCAGCTTAGTAGGGACAGGGGATAACGAGCAGTACTTC. Translating it yields CASSLVGTGDNEQYF.

This clonotype was seen ten or more times. The V gene is TRBV6-6, the J gene TRBJ1-6, with TRBD1 as a possible D gene (5 bases). The germline V gene has CDR1 MNHNY and CDR2 SVGAGI (reference sequence). V was cut by 2 bases and J by 6 bases, with 11 bases left in between. This CDR3 has 15 residues. CDR3 in DNA: TGTGCCAGCAGTTACAGGGGACCCCTTAATTCACCCCTCCACTTT. It encodes CASSYRGPLNSPLHF.